The text below deals with one T cell receptor (beta chain). Its antigen is undetermined. This sample was included in a study of cytomegalovirus exposure and HLA in healthy donors. Background on the study: The 500 to 750 first-cohort repertoires and the 95 to 150 validation repertoires shared the same platform, a later analysis reported.

Study-level findings and limits: Cytomegalovirus association was assigned to about 150 TCR beta chains.

CDR3 length: 18 residues. V was clipped by 0 bases and J by 0 bases, with 18 bases between them. Repertoires were generated with immunoSEQ multiplex PCR, while TCRdb's copy carries only in-frame clones and drops some. Of roughly 330,000 clones in the sample, roughly nine tenths were seen once. Sequenced sample: PBMCs. The gene calls are TRBV23-1 and TRBJ2-7; D is unresolved. TRBV23-1 is placed among ORFs of uncertain function. The source is a woman aged 25 to 39 in good health and CMV-seropositive. CDR3 sequence: CASSQSWWSSDPSYEQYF. The DNA for the CDR3 is TGCGCCAGCAGTCAATCTTGGTGGAGCTCTGACCCCTCCTACGAGCAGTACTTC.